The 17 T cell receptor beta chains below come from one sample, sequenced in a study of shared clonotypes between healthy human individuals. Clones were read by immunoSEQ multiplex PCR, and TCRdb kept only the in-frame ones, dropping some. In the table there are around 2.1 million clones, approximately 96% of which are singletons. Sequenced: naive CD4+ T cells sorted from blood. Regarding subset: CD45RA+ positively selected. The source is a man aged 18 to 29 in good health.

This clone appeared once. The chain combines TRBV6-1 with TRBJ2-2; weak D call: TRBD1 (6 bases). The CDR3 contains 14 residues. Trimming removed 5 bases at V and 6 bases at J, with 13 bases between. CDR1 MNHNS and CDR2 SASEGT come from the germline V gene. CDR3 sequence (DNA): TGTGCCAGCAGTACGACAGGTTTCCCCGGGGAGCTGTTTTTT. It codes for CASSTTGFPGELFF.

The J gene is TRBJ1-3, the V gene TRBV19, with D tentatively TRBD1 (5 bases). The CDR3 loop spans 17 amino acids. V dropped 0 bases and J dropped 0 bases, with 12 bases sitting between them. The V gene's germline CDR1 is LNHDA and CDR2 SQIVND (reference sequence). The CDR3 sequence: CASSIESTALSGNTIYF. The CDR3 DNA is TGTGCCAGTAGTATAGAGTCGACAGCACTCTCTGGAAACACCATATATTTT.

The V call is TRBV5-1, the J call TRBJ2-5, with no clear D. The V gene's germline CDR1 is SGHRS and CDR2 YFSETQ. V was cut by 0 bases and J by 1 base, with 10 bases left in between. CDR3 length: 15 amino acids. DNA of the CDR3: TGCGCCAGCAGCTTGGGTAACAGTGCCCAAGAGACCCAGTACTTC. As protein: CASSLGNSAQETQYF.

This clone was picked up one time. The chain links TRBV28 to TRBJ2-2, with TRBD1 identical over 8 bases. The CDR3 is 15 residues long. Germline values: CDR1 MDHEN, CDR2 SYDVKM. J gave up 7 bases and V 7 bases, and 11 bases lay outside the gene matches. The CDR3 is CASTSLDREFGELFF. DNA of the CDR3: TGTGCCAGCACCTCCCTGGACAGGGAGTTCGGGGAGCTGTTTTTT.

The CDR3 DNA is TGTGCCAGCAGAGTTATCAGCGTCACCGGGGAGCTGTTTTTT. Translating it yields CASRVISVTGELFF. The chain recombines TRBV2 with TRBJ2-2; D call uncertain. CDR3 size: 14 residues. Germline values: CDR1 SNHLY, CDR2 FYNNEI. Trimming pared 6 bases from V and 4 bases from J, leaving 12 bases between. The entire variable domain, with the rest obtained from reference TRBV2 and TRBJ2-2, is as follows: EPEVTQTPSHQVTQMGQEVILRCVPISNHLYFYWYRQILGQKVEFLVSFYNNEISEKSEIFDDQFSVERPDGSNFTLKIRSTKLEDSAMYFCASRVISVTGELFFGEGSRLTVL.

As to this clone: The sample contains more than one DNA sequence encoding this CDR3. This chain uses TRBV14 with TRBJ2-3; D is unresolved. Between the trimmed V and J ends, which lost 0 bases and 4 bases, there was a span of 5 bases. The CDR3 runs 13 residues. CDR1 and CDR2 from the germline V gene are SGHDN and FVKESK. CDR3 DNA sequence: TGTGCCAGCAGCCAAGATCTGGCAGATACGCAGTATTTT. Its translation is CASSQDLADTQYF.

The chain combines TRBV5-4 with TRBJ2-1; D is unresolved. The CDR3 is made up of 15 amino acids. Trimming removed 2 bases from V and 3 bases from J, with 12 bases in between. Germline V gene sequence: CDR1 SGHNT, CDR2 YYREEE (reference sequence). CDR3 bases: TGTGCCAGCAGCTTCTCTATGACCGTCTACAATGAGCAGTTCTTC. Translating it yields CASSFSMTVYNEQFF.

The V gene is TRBV9, the J gene TRBJ2-1, with a tentative D call TRBD2 (5 bases). Germline-derived CDR1 and CDR2 are SGDLS and YYNGEE. There are 15 residues in the CDR3. V was cut by 7 bases and J by 3 bases, with 17 bases left in between. CDR3 loop: CASSLSSSFYNEQFF. CDR3 nucleotides: TGTGCCAGCTCGTTAAGTTCTAGCTTCTACAATGAGCAGTTCTTC.

In this sample, this clone turned up a few times. The chain is built from TRBV2 and TRBJ2-2; possibly TRBD1 or TRBD2 for D (5 bases each). CDR1 is SNHLY, CDR2 FYNNEI, per germline. This CDR3 region has 13 residues. V was shortened by 10 bases and J by 4 bases, with 13 bases between the two germline ends. This CDR3 is CATQEGSTGELFF. Here the CDR3 DNA reads TGTGCCACCCAAGAGGGGTCCACCGGGGAGCTGTTTTTT.

The chain joins TRBV4-1 to TRBJ2-7; TRBD1 matches 9 bases. CDR1 is MGHRA and CDR2 is YSYEKL in the germline V gene. V gave up 2 bases and J gave up 6 bases; unmatched junction bases: 5. The CDR3 length is 14 residues. The chain's CDR3 is CASSQPGQGTEQYF. Here the CDR3 DNA reads TGCGCCAGCAGCCAACCGGGACAGGGTACCGAGCAGTACTTC.

The genes are TRBV15 and TRBJ1-1; D is possibly TRBD1 (6 bases). The V gene lost 1 base and the J gene lost 1 base, with 13 bases spanning the gap. Germline CDR1 and CDR2: LNHNV and YYDKDF (reference sequence). The CDR3 covers 16 residues. The CDR3 bases are TGTGCCACCAGCAGAGTTTATTGGACAGCGAACACTGAAGCTTTCTTT. As protein: CATSRVYWTANTEAFF.

The chain joins TRBV6-1 to TRBJ1-1, with 10 positions matching TRBD1. Trimming cost V 4 bases and J 5 bases; bases outside gene matches: 1. The CDR3 consists of 13 residues. Germline assignment: CDR1 MNHNS and CDR2 SASEGT. The DNA for the CDR3 is TGTGCCAGCAGTGCGGGACAGGGGACTGAAGCTTTCTTT. Translation gives CASSAGQGTEAFF.

Comment on this clone: Within the sample, other DNA sequences also encode this same CDR3. The J gene is TRBJ2-3, the V gene TRBV7-9; TRBD2 aligns across 12 bases. Germline V gene data show CDR1 as SEHNR and CDR2 as FQNEAQ (reference sequence). After removal of 5 bases from V and 4 bases from J, the junction contained 4 bases not matched to a gene. The CDR3 runs to 15 residues. The CDR3 DNA reads TGTGCCAGCAGCCAGGGACTAGCGGGCGCAGATACGCAGTATTTT. It yields the protein CASSQGLAGADTQYF.

This CDR3 is CASSRVMVAANTGELFF. The CDR3 nucleotides read TGTGCCAGCAGCCGCGTAATGGTAGCGGCAAACACCGGGGAGCTGTTTTTT. The chain employs TRBV7-9 and TRBJ2-2; possibly TRBD2 for D (6 bases). CDR1 is SEHNR and CDR2 is FQNEAQ in the germline V gene (reference sequence). The CDR3 consists of 17 residues. Between the trimmed V and J ends, which lost 5 bases and 2 bases, there was a span of 18 bases.

The rearrangement uses TRBV29-1 and TRBJ1-1; D gene ambiguous. This CDR3 contains 13 residues. V lost 2 bases, J lost 0 bases, and 7 bases lay in between. The germline CDR1 and CDR2 sequences are SQVTM and ANQGSEA. In nucleotides, the CDR3 is TGCAGCGTTGAACAGAGCGTGAACACTGAAGCTTTCTTT. Translation: CSVEQSVNTEAFF.

The chain has TRBV11-2 and TRBJ2-1; D may be TRBD1 (6 bases). The CDR3 runs 18 residues. V was cut by 1 base and J by 4 bases, with 20 bases left in between. Germline CDR1 and CDR2: SGHAT and FQNNGV. DNA of the CDR3: TGTGCCAGCAGCTTAGGGTCAGGGGTTTATCTCCAGTACAATGAGCAGTTCTTC. Its protein product is CASSLGSGVYLQYNEQFF.

The table lists this clone with a few counts. The chain combines TRBV2 with TRBJ1-5; D possibly corresponds to TRBD1 (5 bases). From germline, CDR1 is SNHLY and CDR2 FYNNEI. The CDR3 has 14 amino acids. V lost 4 bases, J lost 3 bases, and 10 bases lay in between. As DNA, the CDR3 is TGTGCCAGCAGTGCCCCAGGGAACAATCAGCCCCAGCATTTT. Amino acid sequence: CASSAPGNNQPQHF.